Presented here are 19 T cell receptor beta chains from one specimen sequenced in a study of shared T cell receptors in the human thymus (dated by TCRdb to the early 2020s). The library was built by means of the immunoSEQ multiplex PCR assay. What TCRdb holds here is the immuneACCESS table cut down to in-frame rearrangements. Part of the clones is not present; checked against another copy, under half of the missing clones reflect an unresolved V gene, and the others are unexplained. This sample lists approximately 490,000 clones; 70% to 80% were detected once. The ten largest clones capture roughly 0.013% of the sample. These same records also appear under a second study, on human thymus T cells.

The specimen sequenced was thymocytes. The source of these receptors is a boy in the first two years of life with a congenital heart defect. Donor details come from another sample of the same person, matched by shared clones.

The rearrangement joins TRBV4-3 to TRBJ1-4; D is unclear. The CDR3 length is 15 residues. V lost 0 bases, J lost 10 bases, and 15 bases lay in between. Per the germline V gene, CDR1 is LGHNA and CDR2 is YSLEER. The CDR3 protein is CASSQDEHRGAKLFF. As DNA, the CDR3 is TGCGCCAGCAGCCAAGATGAACATAGAGGCGCAAAACTGTTTTTT.

The CDR3 DNA sequence: TGCGCCAGCAGCCGACAGGGGCTCACTGAAGCTTTCTTT. Its translation is CASSRQGLTEAFF. The rearrangement joins TRBV5-1 to TRBJ1-1, with TRBD1 matching over 8 bases. CDR1 SGHRS and CDR2 YFSETQ come from the germline V gene. The CDR3 loop spans 13 amino acids. Trimming removed 4 bases from V and 4 bases from J; junction bases left unmatched: 3.

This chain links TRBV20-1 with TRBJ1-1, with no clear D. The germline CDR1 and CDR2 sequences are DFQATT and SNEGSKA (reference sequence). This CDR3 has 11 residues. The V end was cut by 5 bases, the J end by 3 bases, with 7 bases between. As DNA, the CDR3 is TGCAGTGCTGCTGGAGACACTGAAGCTTTCTTT. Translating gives CSAAGDTEAFF.

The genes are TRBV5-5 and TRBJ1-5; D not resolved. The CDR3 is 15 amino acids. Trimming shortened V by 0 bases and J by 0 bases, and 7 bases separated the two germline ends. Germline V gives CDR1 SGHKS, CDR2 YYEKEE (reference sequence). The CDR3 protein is CASSLDTDSNQPQHF. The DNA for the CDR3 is TGTGCCAGCAGCTTGGATACAGATAGCAATCAGCCCCAGCATTTT.

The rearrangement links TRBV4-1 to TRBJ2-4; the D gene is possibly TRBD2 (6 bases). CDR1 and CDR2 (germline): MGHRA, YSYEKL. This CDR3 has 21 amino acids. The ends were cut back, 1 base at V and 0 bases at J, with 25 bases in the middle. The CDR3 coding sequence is TGCGCCAGCAGCCAAGGGGTGGGGCGGGTAGCGGAGGTATTAGCCAAAAACATTCAGTACTTC. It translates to CASSQGVGRVAEVLAKNIQYF.

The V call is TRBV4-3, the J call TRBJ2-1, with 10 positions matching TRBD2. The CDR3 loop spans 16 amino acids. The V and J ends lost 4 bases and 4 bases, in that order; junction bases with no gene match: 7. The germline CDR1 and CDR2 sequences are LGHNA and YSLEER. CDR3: CASSPWTSGEYNEQFF. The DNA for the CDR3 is TGCGCCAGCAGCCCTTGGACTAGCGGTGAATACAATGAGCAGTTCTTC.

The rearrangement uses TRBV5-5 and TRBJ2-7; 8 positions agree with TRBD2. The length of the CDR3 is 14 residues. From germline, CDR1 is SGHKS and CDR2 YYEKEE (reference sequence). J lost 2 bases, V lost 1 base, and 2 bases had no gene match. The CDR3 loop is CASSLSGGAYEQYF. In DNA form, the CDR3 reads TGTGCCAGCAGCTTGTCGGGAGGGGCCTACGAGCAGTACTTC.

The CDR3 sequence: CASSQDLLLWASGGPIPDTQYF. The CDR3 DNA is TGCGCCAGCAGCCAAGATCTTTTGCTTTGGGCTAGCGGGGGGCCCATCCCAGATACGCAGTATTTT. V usage is TRBV4-3 and J usage is TRBJ2-3, with TRBD2 matching over 11 bases. J was trimmed by 4 bases and V by 0 bases; bases with no gene match: 21. The CDR3 spans 22 residues. The germline gives CDR1 LGHNA, CDR2 YSLEER.

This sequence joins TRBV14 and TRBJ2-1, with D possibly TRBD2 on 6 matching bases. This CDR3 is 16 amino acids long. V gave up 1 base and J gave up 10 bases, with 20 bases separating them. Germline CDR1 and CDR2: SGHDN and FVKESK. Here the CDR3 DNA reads TGTGCCAGCAGCCAAGGTTGCTGCGGGGCTTTATGGGAGCAGTTCTTC. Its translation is CASSQGCCGALWEQFF.

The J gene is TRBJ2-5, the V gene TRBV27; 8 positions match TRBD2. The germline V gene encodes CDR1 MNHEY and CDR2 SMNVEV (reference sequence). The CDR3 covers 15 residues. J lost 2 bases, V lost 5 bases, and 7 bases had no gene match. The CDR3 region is CASSPGGARQETQYF. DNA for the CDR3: TGTGCCAGCAGTCCGGGGGGGGCCAGACAAGAGACCCAGTACTTC.

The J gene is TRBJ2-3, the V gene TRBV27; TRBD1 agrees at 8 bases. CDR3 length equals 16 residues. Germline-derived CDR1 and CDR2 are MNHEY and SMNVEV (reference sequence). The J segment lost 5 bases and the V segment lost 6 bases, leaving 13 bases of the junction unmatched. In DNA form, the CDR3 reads TGTGCCAGCAGCCGATACCTGACAGGGGTGGGAGATACGCAGTATTTT. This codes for CASSRYLTGVGDTQYF.

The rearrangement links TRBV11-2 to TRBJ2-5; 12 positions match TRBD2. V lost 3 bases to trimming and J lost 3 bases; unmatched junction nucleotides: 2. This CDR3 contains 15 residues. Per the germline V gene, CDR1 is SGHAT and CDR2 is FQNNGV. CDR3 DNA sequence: TGTGCCAGCAGCTTCAGACTAGCGGGAGAAGAGACCCAGTACTTC. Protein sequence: CASSFRLAGEETQYF.

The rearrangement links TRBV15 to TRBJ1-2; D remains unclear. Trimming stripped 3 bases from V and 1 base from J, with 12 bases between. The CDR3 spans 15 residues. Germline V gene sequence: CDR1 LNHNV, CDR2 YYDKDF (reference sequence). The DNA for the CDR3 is TGTGCCACCAGCAGCTACCCTGGAGTTAACTATGGCTACACCTTC. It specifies CATSSYPGVNYGYTF. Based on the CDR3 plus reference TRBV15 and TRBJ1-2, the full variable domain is DAMVIQNPRYQVTQFGKPVTLSCSQTLNHNVMYWYQQKSSQAPKLLFHYYDKDFNNEADTPDNFQSRRPNTSFCFLDIRSPGLGDTAMYLCATSSYPGVNYGYTFGSGTRLTVV.

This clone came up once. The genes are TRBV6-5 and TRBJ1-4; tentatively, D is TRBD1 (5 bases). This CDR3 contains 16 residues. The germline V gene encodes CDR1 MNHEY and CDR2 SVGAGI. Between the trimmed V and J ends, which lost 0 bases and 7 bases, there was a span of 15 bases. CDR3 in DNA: TGTGCCAGCAGTTACTCCGATTGGGGGGAAGCTGAAAAACTGTTTTTT. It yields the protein CASSYSDWGEAEKLFF.

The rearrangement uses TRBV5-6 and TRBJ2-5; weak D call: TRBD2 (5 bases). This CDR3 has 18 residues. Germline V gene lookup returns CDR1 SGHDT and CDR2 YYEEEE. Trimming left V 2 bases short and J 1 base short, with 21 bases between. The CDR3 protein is CASSFCTDRGIFQETQYF. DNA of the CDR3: TGTGCCAGCAGCTTCTGCACGGACCGAGGGATCTTCCAAGAGACCCAGTACTTC. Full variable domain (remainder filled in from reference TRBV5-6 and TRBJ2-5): DAGVTQSPTHLIKTRGQQVTLRCSPKSGHDTVSWYQQALGQGPQFIFQYYEEEERQRGNFPDRFSGHQFPNYSSELNVNALLLGDSALYLCASSFCTDRGIFQETQYFGPGTRLLVL.

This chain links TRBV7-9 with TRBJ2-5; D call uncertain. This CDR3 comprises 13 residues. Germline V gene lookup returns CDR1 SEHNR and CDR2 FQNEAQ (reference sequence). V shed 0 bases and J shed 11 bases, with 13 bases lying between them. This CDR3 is CASSLASGVEQYF. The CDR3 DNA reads TGTGCCAGCAGCTTAGCGTCCGGCGTGGAGCAGTACTTC.

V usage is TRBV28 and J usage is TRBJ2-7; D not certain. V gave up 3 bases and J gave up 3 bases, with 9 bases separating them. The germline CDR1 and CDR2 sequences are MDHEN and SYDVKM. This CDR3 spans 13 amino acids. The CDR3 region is CASSLETDYEQYF. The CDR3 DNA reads TGTGCCAGCAGTTTGGAGACCGACTACGAGCAGTACTTC.

The CDR3 bases are TGTGCCACCAGGAGTGACGGGAGCTACGAGCAGTACTTC. Translated: CATRSDGSYEQYF. The chain combines TRBV15 with TRBJ2-7; possible D gene TRBD2, 6 bases. Germline lookup yields CDR1 LNHNV and CDR2 YYDKDF (reference sequence). This CDR3 is 13 amino acids long. The ends were cut back, 6 bases at V and 3 bases at J, with 12 bases in the middle.

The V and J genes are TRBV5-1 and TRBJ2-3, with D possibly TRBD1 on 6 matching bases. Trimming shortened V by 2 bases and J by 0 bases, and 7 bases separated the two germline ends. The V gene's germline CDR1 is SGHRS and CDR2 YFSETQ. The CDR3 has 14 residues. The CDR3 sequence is CASSLQGSTDTQYF. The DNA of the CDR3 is TGCGCCAGCAGCTTACAGGGAAGCACAGATACGCAGTATTTT.